This T cell receptor beta chain derives from a study of T cells in women clearing cervical HPV infection. Study-level information: Controls gave blood once infection was undetectable; cases at lesion identification.

MY09/MY11 PCR detected cervical HPV DNA; dot-blot assigned genotypes. Germline assignment: CDR1 SGHDT and CDR2 YYEEEE. V was clipped by 1 base and J by 6 bases; unmatched bases: 1. This CDR3 is 13 amino acids long. Notes on this clone: No antigen is known for it. The read finishes 3 residues shy of the CDR3 end, and the germline J gene is used to complete it.

The table came from immunoSEQ multiplex PCR; TCRdb's copy has only in-frame clones and leaves some out. Found here are roughly 34,000 clones; the top ten clones hold under 8.5%. Study-level points and caveats: Associations may precede or follow infection; HPV-specific or memory T cells were not isolated.

The chain uses TRBV5-6 and TRBJ2-1, with 7 bases identical to TRBD2. The sample was blood buffy coat. This sequence was found in a woman between 18 and 70 years old with a cervical HPV16 infection that either progressed to CIN3+ or cleared (not recorded which). The sequenced CDR3 bases are TGTGCCAGCAGCTTGAGCGGGACCAATGAG. Translation gives CASSLSGTNE. The full CDR3 is CASSLSGTNEQFF.